This T cell receptor beta chain was sequenced for a study of blood T cell repertoires in COVID-19. Study at large: Acute and convalescent COVID-19 samples came from the United States, Italy and Spain.

Profiled with immunoSEQ multiplex PCR; TCRdb holds only in-frame clones, not every one. The sample consists of 80,000 to 95,000 clones, 75% to 90% of them appearing once. Looked up from germline, CDR1 is WNHNN and CDR2 is SYGVQD (reference sequence). Trimming took 3 bases from V and 2 from J; bases not matched to a gene: 14. This CDR3 is built from 19 residues. The source of this sequence is an elderly woman with active or convalescent COVID-19. This rearrangement joins TRBV10-1 to TRBJ2-3, with TRBD2 matching 10 bases. The sample taken for sequencing was peripheral blood. CDR3 sequence: CASSDRGSGGPYSTDTQYF. CDR3 nucleotides: TGCGCCAGCAGTGACCGGGGTAGCGGGGGGCCCTATTCCACAGATACGCAGTATTTT.